The text below deals with one T cell receptor (beta chain). The source of the sample is a study of blood T cell repertoires in COVID-19. Study summary: Some COVID-19 samples were acute and others convalescent; all came from the United States, Italy and Spain. T cells, B-cell-depleted T cells, or PBMCs provided the cDNA or gDNA that served as material.

Original processing methods: By means of reference gene primer amplification, nucleated cell counts were estimated. Repertoires were generated with immunoSEQ multiplex PCR, while TCRdb's copy carries only in-frame clones and drops some. V, J and clone size reflect that table, while D and trimming were determined from the DNA. The repertoire includes approximately 180,000 clones, roughly 91% of them detected once, and 5% to 6.5% sits in the top ten. The receptor comes from a man aged 40-49 years with active or convalescent COVID-19. The sample taken for sequencing was peripheral blood.

The CDR3 sequence is CASSLFRGNTIYF. The CDR3 nucleotides read TGTGCCAGCAGTTTATTTCGGGGAAACACCATATATTTT. This sequence joins TRBV28 and TRBJ1-3; D gene ambiguous. This CDR3 spans 13 amino acids. The germline gives CDR1 MDHEN, CDR2 SYDVKM. Trimming cost V 1 base and J 4 bases, with 5 bases left between them. The complete variable domain, with remaining parts taken from reference TRBV28 and TRBJ1-3, reads DVKVTQSSRYLVKRTGEKVFLECVQDMDHENMFWYRQDPGLGLRLIYFSYDVKMKEKGDIPEGYSVSREKKERFSLILESASTNQTSMYLCASSLFRGNTIYFGEGSWLTVV.